This TCR beta chain emerged from a study of graft-versus-host responses after intestinal transplantation. The CDR3 sequence is 17 residues long. The ends lost 0 bases at V and 2 bases at J; junction bases unmatched: 9. Looked up from germline, CDR1 is SGHDT and CDR2 is YYEEEE. Study observations and caveats: GvH clones appeared in recipient marrow, some first in ileum or blood.

Turning to this clone: Its antigen is currently unknown.

Repertoires were generated with immunoSEQ multiplex PCR, while TCRdb's copy carries only in-frame clones and drops some. The sample holds 30,000 to 40,000 clones; about 94% are singletons and the top ten take under 25%. The V and J genes are TRBV5-6 and TRBJ2-7, with 9 bases aligning to TRBD2. The specimen was unstimulated CD8+ T cells sorted from spleen or lymph node cells, collected before transplant. The receptor was isolated from a human donor who was the organ donor for an intestinal transplant. The CDR3 DNA follows: TGTGCCAGCAGCTTGGGGGTAATGCGCGGGAGGGCCTACGAGCAGTACTTC. Amino acids: CASSLGVMRGRAYEQYF.